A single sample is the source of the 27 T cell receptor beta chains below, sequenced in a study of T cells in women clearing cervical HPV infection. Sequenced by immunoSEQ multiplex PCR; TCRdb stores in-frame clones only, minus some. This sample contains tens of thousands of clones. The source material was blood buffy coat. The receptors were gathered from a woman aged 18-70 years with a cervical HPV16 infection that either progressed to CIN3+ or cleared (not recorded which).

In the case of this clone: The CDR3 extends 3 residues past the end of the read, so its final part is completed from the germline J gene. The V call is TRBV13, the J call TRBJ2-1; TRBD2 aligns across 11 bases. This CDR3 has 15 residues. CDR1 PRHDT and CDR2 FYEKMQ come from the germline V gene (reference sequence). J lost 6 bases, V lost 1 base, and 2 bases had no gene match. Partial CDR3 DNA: TGTGCCAGCAGCTTAGATAGCGGGGGGGCCAATGAG. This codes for CASSLDSGGANE. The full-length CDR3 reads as CASSLDSGGANEQFF.

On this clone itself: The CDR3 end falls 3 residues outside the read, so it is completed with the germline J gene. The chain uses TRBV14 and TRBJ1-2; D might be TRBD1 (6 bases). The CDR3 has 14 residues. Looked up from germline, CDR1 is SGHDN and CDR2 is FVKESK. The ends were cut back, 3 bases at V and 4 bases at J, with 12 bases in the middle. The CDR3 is CASSQHRDGYGYTF. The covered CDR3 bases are TGTGCCAGCAGCCAGCACAGGGACGGCTATGGC.

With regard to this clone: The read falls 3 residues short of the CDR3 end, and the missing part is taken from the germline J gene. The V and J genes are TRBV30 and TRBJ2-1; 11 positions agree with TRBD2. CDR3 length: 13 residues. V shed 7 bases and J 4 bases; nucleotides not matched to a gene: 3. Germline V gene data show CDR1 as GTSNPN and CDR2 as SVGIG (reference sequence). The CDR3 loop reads CALLAGVYNEQFF. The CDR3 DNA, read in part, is TGTGCCTTACTAGCGGGAGTGTACAATGAG.

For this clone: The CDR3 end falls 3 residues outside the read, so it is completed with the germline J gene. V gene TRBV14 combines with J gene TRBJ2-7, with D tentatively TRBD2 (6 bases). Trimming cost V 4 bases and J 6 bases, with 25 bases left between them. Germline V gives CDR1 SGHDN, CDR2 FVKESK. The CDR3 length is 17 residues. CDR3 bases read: TGTGCCAGCAGCCCTAAATTTCGACTAGGTGTACCCAGCGAG. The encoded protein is CASSPKFRLGVPSE. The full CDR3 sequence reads CASSPKFRLGVPSEQYF.

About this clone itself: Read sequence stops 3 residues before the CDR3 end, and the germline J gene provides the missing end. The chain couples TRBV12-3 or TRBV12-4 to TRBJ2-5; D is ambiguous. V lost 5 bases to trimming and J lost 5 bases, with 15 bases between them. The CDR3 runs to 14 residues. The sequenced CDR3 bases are TGTGCCAGCAGTCCCGAGTCCCCCACTGAGACC. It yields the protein CASSPESPTET. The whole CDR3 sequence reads CASSPESPTETQYF.

CDR3 sequence: CSARDLGQSDTEAFF. The DNA read from the CDR3 is TGCAGTGCTAGAGATTTGGGACAGTCGGACACTGAA. The chain is built from TRBV20-1 and TRBJ1-1; 7 bases fit TRBD1. The sequenced fragment ends 3 residues before the CDR3 boundary, so the rest is inferred from the germline J gene. The CDR3 runs 15 residues. Looked up from germline, CDR1 is DFQATT and CDR2 is SNEGSKA (reference sequence). J lost 3 bases, V lost 0 bases, and 7 bases had no gene match.

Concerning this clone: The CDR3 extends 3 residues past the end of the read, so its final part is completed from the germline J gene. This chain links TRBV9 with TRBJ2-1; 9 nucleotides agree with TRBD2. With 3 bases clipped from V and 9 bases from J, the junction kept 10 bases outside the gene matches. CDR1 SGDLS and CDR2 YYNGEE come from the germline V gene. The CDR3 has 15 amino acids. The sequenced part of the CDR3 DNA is TGTGCCAGCAGCGCGACCGGGACTAGCAGAGGTGAG. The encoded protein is CASSATGTSRGE. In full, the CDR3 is CASSATGTSRGEQFF.

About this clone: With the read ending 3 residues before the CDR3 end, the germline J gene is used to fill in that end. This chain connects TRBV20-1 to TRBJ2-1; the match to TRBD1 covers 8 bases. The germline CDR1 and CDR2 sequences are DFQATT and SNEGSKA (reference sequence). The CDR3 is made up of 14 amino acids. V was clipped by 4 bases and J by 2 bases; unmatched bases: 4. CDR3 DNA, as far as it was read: TGCAGTGCTATGGACAGGGTCGCCTACAATGAG. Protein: CSAMDRVAYNE. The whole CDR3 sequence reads CSAMDRVAYNEQFF.

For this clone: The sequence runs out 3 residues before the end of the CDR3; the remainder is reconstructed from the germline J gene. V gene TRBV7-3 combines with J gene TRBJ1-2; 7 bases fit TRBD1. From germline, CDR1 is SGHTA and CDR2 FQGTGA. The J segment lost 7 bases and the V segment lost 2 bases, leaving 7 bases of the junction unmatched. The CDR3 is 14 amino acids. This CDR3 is CASSLGQDRSGYTF. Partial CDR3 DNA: TGTGCCAGCAGCTTAGGACAGGATCGAAGTGGC. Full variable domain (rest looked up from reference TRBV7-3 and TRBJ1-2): GAGVSQTPSNKVTEKGKYVELRCDPISGHTALYWYRQSLGQGPEFLIYFQGTGAADDSGLPNDRFFAVRPEGSVSTLKIQRTERGDSAVYLCASSLGQDRSGYTFGSGTRLTVV.

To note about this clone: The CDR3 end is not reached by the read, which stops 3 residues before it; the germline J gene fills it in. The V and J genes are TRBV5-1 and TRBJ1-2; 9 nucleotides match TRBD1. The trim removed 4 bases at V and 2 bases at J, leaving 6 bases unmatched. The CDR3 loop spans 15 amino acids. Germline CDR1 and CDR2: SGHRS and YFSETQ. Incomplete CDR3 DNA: TGCGCCAGCAGCATAGGGGACAGGGAGAACTATGGC. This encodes CASSIGDRENYG. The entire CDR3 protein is CASSIGDRENYGYTF.

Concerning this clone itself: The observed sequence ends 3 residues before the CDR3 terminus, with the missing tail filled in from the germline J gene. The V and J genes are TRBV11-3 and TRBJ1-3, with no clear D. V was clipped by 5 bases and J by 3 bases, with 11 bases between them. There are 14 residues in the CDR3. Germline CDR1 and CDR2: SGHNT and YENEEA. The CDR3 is CASSPRGFGNTIYF. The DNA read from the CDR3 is TGTGCCAGCAGCCCTCGGGGTTTTGGAAACACC. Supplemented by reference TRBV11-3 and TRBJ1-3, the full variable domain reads EAGVVQSPRYKIIEKKQPVAFWCNPISGHNTLYWYLQNLGQGPELLIRYENEEAVDDSQLPKDRFSAERLKGVDSTLKIQPAELGDSAVYLCASSPRGFGNTIYFGEGSWLTVV.

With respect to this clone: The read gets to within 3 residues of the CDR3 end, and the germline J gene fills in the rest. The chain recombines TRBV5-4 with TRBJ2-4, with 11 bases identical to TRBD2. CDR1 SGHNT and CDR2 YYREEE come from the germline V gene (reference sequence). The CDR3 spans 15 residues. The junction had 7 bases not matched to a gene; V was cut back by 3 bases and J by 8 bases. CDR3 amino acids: CASSSRIAGGDIQYF. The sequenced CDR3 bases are TGTGCCAGCAGCTCTCGGATAGCGGGGGGGGACATT.

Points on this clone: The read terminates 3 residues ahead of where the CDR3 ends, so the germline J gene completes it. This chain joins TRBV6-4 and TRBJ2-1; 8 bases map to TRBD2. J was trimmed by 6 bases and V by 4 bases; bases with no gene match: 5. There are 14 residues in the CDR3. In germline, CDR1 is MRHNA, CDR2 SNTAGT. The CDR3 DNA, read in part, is TGTGCCAGCAGTGTTTTCGGGACTAGCAATGAG. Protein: CASSVFGTSNE. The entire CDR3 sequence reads CASSVFGTSNEQFF.

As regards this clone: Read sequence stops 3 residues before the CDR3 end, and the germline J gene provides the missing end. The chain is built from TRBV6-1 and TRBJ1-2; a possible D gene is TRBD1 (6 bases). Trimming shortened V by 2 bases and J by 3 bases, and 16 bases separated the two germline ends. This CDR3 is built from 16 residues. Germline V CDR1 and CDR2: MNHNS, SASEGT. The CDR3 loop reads CASSEKRIGGHYGYTF. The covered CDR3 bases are TGTGCCAGCAGTGAAAAAAGGATTGGGGGCCACTATGGC.

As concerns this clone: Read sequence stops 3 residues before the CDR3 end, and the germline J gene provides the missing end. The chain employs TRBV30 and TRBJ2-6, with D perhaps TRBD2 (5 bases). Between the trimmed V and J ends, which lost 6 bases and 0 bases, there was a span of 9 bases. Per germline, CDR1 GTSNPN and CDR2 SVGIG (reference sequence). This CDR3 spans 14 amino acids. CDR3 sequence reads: CACRTDSGANVLTF. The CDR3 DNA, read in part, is TGTGCCTGCCGGACTGACTCTGGGGCCAACGTC.

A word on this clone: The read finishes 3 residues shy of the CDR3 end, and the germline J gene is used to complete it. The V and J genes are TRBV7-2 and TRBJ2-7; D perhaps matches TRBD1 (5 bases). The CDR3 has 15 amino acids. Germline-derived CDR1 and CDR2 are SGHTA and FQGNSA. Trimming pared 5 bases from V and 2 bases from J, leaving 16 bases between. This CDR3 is CASSHQGYYAYEQYF. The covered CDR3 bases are TGTGCCAGCAGCCATCAGGGATACTACGCCTACGAG.

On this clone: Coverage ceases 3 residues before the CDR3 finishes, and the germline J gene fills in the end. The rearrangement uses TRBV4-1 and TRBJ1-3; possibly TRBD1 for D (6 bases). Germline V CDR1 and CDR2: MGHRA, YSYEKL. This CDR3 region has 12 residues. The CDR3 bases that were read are TGCGCCAGCAGCAACAGGGATTGGACC. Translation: CASSNRDWT. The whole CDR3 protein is CASSNRDWTIYF.

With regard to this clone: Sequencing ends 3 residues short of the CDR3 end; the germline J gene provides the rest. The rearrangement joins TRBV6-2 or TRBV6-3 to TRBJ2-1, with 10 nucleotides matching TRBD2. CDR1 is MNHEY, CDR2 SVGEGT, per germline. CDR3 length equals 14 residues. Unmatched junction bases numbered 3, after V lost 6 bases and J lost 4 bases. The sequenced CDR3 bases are TGTGCCAGCAGAACTAGCGGGGCTTACAATGAG. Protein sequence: CASRTSGAYNE. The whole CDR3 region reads CASRTSGAYNEQFF.

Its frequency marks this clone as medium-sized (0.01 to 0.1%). CDR3 DNA, as far as it was read: TGCAGTGCGCAGGACTTAGCGGTTCAAACCGGGGAG. Translated: CSAQDLAVQTGE. The whole CDR3 region reads CSAQDLAVQTGELFF. This sequence joins TRBV20-1 and TRBJ2-2; possible D gene TRBD2, 6 bases. The read falls 3 residues short of the CDR3 end, and the missing part is taken from the germline J gene. The CDR3 consists of 15 residues. CDR1 and CDR2 (germline): DFQATT, SNEGSKA (reference sequence). V lost 6 bases, J lost 5 bases, and 19 bases lay in between.

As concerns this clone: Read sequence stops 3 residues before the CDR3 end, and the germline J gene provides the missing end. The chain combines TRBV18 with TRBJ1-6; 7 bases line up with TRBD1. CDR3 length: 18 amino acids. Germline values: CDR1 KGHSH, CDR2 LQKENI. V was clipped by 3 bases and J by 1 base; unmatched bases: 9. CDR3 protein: CASSPRGTDGSYNSPLHF. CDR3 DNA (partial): TGTGCCAGCTCACCGAGGGGGACAGATGGATCCTATAATTCACCC.

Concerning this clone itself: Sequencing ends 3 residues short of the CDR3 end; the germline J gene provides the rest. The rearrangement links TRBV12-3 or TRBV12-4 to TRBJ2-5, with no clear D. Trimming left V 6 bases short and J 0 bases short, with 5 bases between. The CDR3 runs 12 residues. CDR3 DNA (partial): TGTGCCAGCAGCCCGTACCAAGAGACC. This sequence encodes CASSPYQET. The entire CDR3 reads CASSPYQETQYF.

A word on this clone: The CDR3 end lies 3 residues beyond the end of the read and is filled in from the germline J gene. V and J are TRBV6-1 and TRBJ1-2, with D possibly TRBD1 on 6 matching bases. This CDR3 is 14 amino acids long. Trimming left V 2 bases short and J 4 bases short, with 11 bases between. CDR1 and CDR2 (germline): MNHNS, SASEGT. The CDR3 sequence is CASSEWSGAYGYTF. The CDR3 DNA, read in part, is TGTGCCAGCAGTGAATGGTCAGGGGCCTATGGC.

The chain's CDR3 is CASSIGTGGNTEAFF. Incomplete CDR3 DNA: TGTGCCAGTAGTATCGGAACAGGGGGGAACACTGAA. V usage is TRBV19 and J usage is TRBJ1-1; TRBD1 agrees at 8 bases. The sequence runs out 3 residues before the end of the CDR3; the remainder is reconstructed from the germline J gene. After removal of 3 bases from V and 1 base from J, the junction contained 4 bases not matched to a gene. The CDR3 is made up of 15 amino acids. The germline CDR1 and CDR2 sequences are LNHDA and SQIVND (reference sequence).

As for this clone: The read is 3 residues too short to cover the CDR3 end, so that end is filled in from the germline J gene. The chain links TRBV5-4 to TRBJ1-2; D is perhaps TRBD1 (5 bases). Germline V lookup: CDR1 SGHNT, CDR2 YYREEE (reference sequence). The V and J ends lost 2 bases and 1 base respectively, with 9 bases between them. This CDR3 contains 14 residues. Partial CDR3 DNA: TGTGCCAGCAGCTTCAGGGATGTTAACTATGGC. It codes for CASSFRDVNYG. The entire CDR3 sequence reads CASSFRDVNYGYTF.

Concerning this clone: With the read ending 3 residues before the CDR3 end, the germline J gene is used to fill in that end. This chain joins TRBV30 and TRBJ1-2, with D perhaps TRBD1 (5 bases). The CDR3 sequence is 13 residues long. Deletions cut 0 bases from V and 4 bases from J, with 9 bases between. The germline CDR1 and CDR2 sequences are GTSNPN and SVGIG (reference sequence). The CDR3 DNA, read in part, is TGTGCCTGGAGTGTACTGGGGGGCTATGGC. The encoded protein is CAWSVLGGYG. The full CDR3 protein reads CAWSVLGGYGYTF.

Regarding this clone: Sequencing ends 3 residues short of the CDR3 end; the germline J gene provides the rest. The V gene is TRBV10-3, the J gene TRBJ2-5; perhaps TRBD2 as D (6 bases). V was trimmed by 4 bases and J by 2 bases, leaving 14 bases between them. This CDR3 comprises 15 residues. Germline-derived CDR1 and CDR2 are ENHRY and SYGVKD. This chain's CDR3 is CAISVGGERQETQYF. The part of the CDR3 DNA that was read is TGTGCCATCAGTGTTGGCGGGGAGAGACAAGAGACC.

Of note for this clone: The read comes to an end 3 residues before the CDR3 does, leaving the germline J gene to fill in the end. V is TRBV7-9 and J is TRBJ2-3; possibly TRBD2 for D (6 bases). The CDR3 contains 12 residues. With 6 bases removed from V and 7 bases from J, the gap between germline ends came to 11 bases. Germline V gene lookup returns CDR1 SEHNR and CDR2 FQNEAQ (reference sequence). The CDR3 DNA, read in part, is TGTGCCAGCAGTTCGGCGGGGTATACG. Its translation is CASSSAGYT. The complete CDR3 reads CASSSAGYTQYF.